The rows below give T cell receptor beta chains drawn from one sample of a study of control samples from healthy donors and cancer patients. The repertoire was sequenced with immunoSEQ multiplex PCR; TCRdb's copy has only in-frame clones and lacks some. The sample has about 86,000 clones; just over 90% are singletons. The specimen sequenced was blood. The receptor set was obtained from a woman aged 25 to 45 in good health. Each CDR3 is given with its conserved first and last residue. The order of the fields is clone size, D gene, J gene, V gene, CDR3 DNA, CDR3 protein. D genes are given only for firm matches. Not all rows give a size; the values are once, few, many and, for expanded clones, a class.

>.|.|TRBJ1-2|TRBV6-1
TGTGCCAGCAGTGAATACAACAGTAACTATGGCTACACCTTC
CASSEYNSNYGYTF
>.|.|TRBJ1-1|TRBV7-2
TGTGCCAGCAGCTTAGTCGGGGGCAGGGAAGCTTTCTTT
CASSLVGGREAFF
>.|.|TRBJ1-4|TRBV4-1
TGCGCCAGCAGCCAAGAAGTCGCAACTAATGAAAAACTGTTTTTT
CASSQEVATNEKLFF
>.|.|TRBJ1-5|TRBV19
TGTGCCAGTATTTCAGACAAGGCAAATCAGCCCCAGCATTTT
CASISDKANQPQHF
>.|.|TRBJ2-1|TRBV11-2
TGTGCCAGCAGCACCCCGGGGGGGGACAGTAAAAATGAGCAGTTCTTC
CASSTPGGDSKNEQFF
>once|TRBD1|TRBJ2-3|TRBV23-1
TGCGCCAGCACCTTCGGGGGGACAGGGGCGGAGTATTTT
CASTFGGTGAEYF
>.|TRBD2|TRBJ2-7|TRBV2
TGTGCCAGCAGTGATGCTAGCGGGTTTTCCTACGAGCAGTACTTC
CASSDASGFSYEQYF
>.|.|TRBJ1-1|TRBV5-1
TGCGCCAGCAGCTCCCTCGGGGAAGGGAACACTGAAGCTTTCTTT
CASSSLGEGNTEAFF
>.|TRBD1|TRBJ2-1|TRBV24-1
TGTGCCACCAGTGATTCAACCTCGGACAGGTACAATGAGCAGTTCTTC
CATSDSTSDRYNEQFF
>.|.|TRBJ2-7|TRBV7-2
TGTGCCAGCAGCTCCCCAGTGACTGGGATCTACGAGCAGTACTTC
CASSSPVTGIYEQYF
>.|TRBD2|TRBJ2-2|TRBV12-5
TGTGCTAGTGGTCAAGCGGGGGGGCCCGTCGGGGAGCTGTTTTTT
CASGQAGGPVGELFF
>.|.|TRBJ2-7|TRBV20-1
TGCAGTGCTAGACGAGACTACGAGCAGTACTTC
CSARRDYEQYF
>few|.|TRBJ1-1|TRBV18
TGTGCCAGCTCGGCGGCGGGGAACACTGAAGCTTTCTTT
CASSAAGNTEAFF
>.|.|TRBJ2-7|TRBV11-2
TGTGCCAGCAGCCCGACCGATTACGAGCAGTACTTC
CASSPTDYEQYF
>.|.|TRBJ2-5|TRBV20-1
TGCAGTGCTAGTCGCGGGGGCGAGACCCAGTACTTC
CSASRGGETQYF
>.|.|TRBJ2-2|TRBV5-6
TGTGCCAGCAGCTTGCACGGTGGCGTATTCACCGGGGAGCTGTTTTTT
CASSLHGGVFTGELFF
>.|.|TRBJ1-1|TRBV18
TGTGCCAGCTCACTGACAGTCCCCCGAGGCATGAACACTGAAGCTTTCTTT
CASSLTVPRGMNTEAFF
>.|TRBD1|TRBJ1-2|TRBV27
TGTGCCAGCAGTTTACAGGGGGCTAAAGGCTACACCTTC
CASSLQGAKGYTF
>.|.|TRBJ1-2|TRBV4-1
TGCGCCAGCAGCCAGGCCGACAGGACTCCTAACTATGGCTACACCTTC
CASSQADRTPNYGYTF
>.|.|TRBJ1-1|TRBV3-1/TRBV3-2
TGTGCCAGCAGCCCACAATGGGGGAACACTGAAGCTTTCTTT
CASSPQWGNTEAFF